The 21 T cell receptor beta chains listed next were all sequenced from one sample in a study of response to subunit inactivated influenza vaccine. TCRdb used MiXCR to reprocess the RT-PCR reads, holding one entry per CDR3 protein. The table shows hundreds of thousands of distinct CDR3 sequences, with approximately 12% occurring only once. The sequencing here drew on PBMCs from blood, taken on the day of vaccination. Receptors originate from a man in his fifties who received an inactivated influenza vaccine.

The chain employs TRBV20-1 and TRBJ2-3; 10 bases agree with TRBD2. Germline V gives CDR1 DFQATT, CDR2 SNEGSKA (reference sequence). This CDR3 spans 15 amino acids. After removal of 6 bases from V and 7 bases from J, the junction contained 13 bases not matched to a gene. The CDR3 spells CSAPATSGWLNTQYF. The CDR3 DNA sequence: TGCAGTGCCCCGGCGACTAGCGGGTGGCTTAATACGCAGTATTTT.

J is TRBJ1-2 and V is TRBV6-6, with D unresolved. Trimming took 5 bases from V and 3 from J, leaving 10 bases between them. The CDR3 is 13 residues long. Germline V CDR1 and CDR2: MNHNY, SVGAGI (reference sequence). The CDR3 DNA reads TGTGCCAGCAGTCCCCCGGAGGACTATGGCTACACCTTC. This codes for CASSPPEDYGYTF.

This clonotype occurred a few times. The chain carries TRBV20-1 and TRBJ2-7; the D is unclear. The CDR3 is made up of 13 amino acids. With 0 bases removed from V and 5 bases from J, the gap between germline ends came to 11 bases. Per germline, CDR1 DFQATT and CDR2 SNEGSKA (reference sequence). CDR3 region: CSARDPPRHEQYF. The CDR3, as DNA: TGCAGTGCTAGAGATCCCCCACGCCACGAGCAGTACTTC.

This clonotype occurred many times. In nucleotides, the CDR3 is TGCAGCGTAAGACGGGACAGCACAGATACGCAGTATTTT. Protein: CSVRRDSTDTQYF. The V gene is TRBV29-1, the J gene TRBJ2-3; D is possibly TRBD1 or TRBD2 (5 bases each). Germline V gene data show CDR1 as SQVTM and CDR2 as ANQGSEA. V was shortened by 6 bases and J by 0 bases, with 10 bases between the two germline ends. This CDR3 has 13 amino acids.

A few counts support this clonotype. V gene TRBV10-2 combines with J gene TRBJ2-4, with a tentative D call TRBD1 (5 bases). Germline V gene data show CDR1 as WSHSY and CDR2 as SAAADI. This CDR3 spans 13 amino acids. Trimming removed 0 bases from V and 14 bases from J, with 14 bases in between. CDR3 nucleotide sequence: TGCGCCAGCAGTGAGTCGAGGTTAGGGGTTGAGTACTTC. Its translation is CASSESRLGVEYF.

In this sample, this clonotype turned up a few times. V and J are TRBV18 and TRBJ2-5; 7 bases match TRBD2. Germline loops: CDR1 KGHSH, CDR2 LQKENI. With V trimmed by 3 bases and J by 4 bases, 11 bases remained unmatched. The CDR3 is 16 amino acids. CDR3: CASSPPSAGFPETQYF. The CDR3 DNA reads as TGTGCCAGCTCACCCCCTTCAGCGGGGTTTCCAGAGACCCAGTACTTC.

This clonotype was seen only once. The chain has TRBV11-1 and TRBJ2-1; perhaps TRBD2 as D (5 bases). Germline V gene sequence: CDR1 SGHAT, CDR2 FQDESV (reference sequence). V lost 3 bases and J lost 8, with 17 bases in between. The CDR3 has 15 amino acids. The CDR3: CASSLARGYRDEQFF. In DNA form, the CDR3 reads TGTGCCAGCAGCTTGGCTAGAGGGTATAGGGATGAGCAGTTCTTC. The full variable domain, its missing parts supplied by reference TRBV11-1 and TRBJ2-1, is EAEVAQSPRYKITEKSQAVAFWCDPISGHATLYWYRQILGQGPELLVQFQDESVVDDSQLPKDRFSAERLKGVDSTLKIQPAELGDSAMYLCASSLARGYRDEQFFGPGTRLTVL.

This clonotype was seen at least ten times. The chain is built from TRBV12-3 or TRBV12-4 and TRBJ2-7, with TRBD1 matching 7 bases. This CDR3 is 12 amino acids long. V shed 7 bases, J shed 5 bases, and the junction held 5 bases outside the gene matches. CDR3 sequence: CASNSDRNEQYF. The CDR3 DNA reads as TGTGCCAGCAATTCGGACAGGAACGAGCAGTACTTC.

The chain recombines TRBV6-2 or TRBV6-3 with TRBJ2-7; TRBD1 or TRBD2 may be the D gene (5 bases each). The ends were cut back, 8 bases at V and 1 base at J, with 30 bases in the middle. Germline CDR1 is MNHEY and CDR2 is SVGEGT. The length of the CDR3 is 19 residues. The CDR3 DNA is TGTGCCAGCCCTAACCCGGGACGTAGGCGGTGGCGGTGTTCCTACGAGCAGTACTTC. Translation gives CASPNPGRRRWRCSYEQYF.

This clonotype was picked up a small number of times. The chain is built from TRBV29-1 and TRBJ2-3; D remains ambiguous. CDR1 and CDR2 (germline): SQVTM, ANQGSEA. V lost 2 bases and J lost 4, with 13 bases in between. This CDR3 has 14 residues. The CDR3 region has the DNA TGCAGCGTTGAATCCGCTAGAGGATCAGATACGCAGTATTTT. Its protein product is CSVESARGSDTQYF.

About this clonotype itself: Since a much larger clone is just one base distant, this may be a read error. The CDR3 does not end in the conserved phenylalanine or tryptophan, so this is likely a read error. This sequence joins TRBV12-3 or TRBV12-4 and TRBJ1-4; maybe TRBD1 (5 bases). Trimming removed 2 bases from V and 5 bases from J, with 9 bases in between. The CDR3 covers 14 residues. The CDR3: CASSLHGANEKLFS. The DNA of the CDR3 is TGTGCCAGCAGTTTACATGGGGCGAATGAAAAACTGTTTTCT.

Only a few counts were recorded for this clonotype. This chain joins TRBV9 and TRBJ2-7; 7 bases fit TRBD2. Trimming cost V 3 bases and J 4 bases; bases outside gene matches: 10. This CDR3 contains 15 residues. CDR1 SGDLS and CDR2 YYNGEE come from the germline V gene. CDR3 DNA sequence: TGTGCCAGCAGCGGACATGAGGGAGGGATATACGAGCAGTACTTC. It is translated as CASSGHEGGIYEQYF.

CDR3 in DNA: TGTGCCAGCGGACAGGGGCTCGGGGCCAACGTCCTGACTTTC. It is translated as CASGQGLGANVLTF. The chain combines TRBV6-1 with TRBJ2-6; 9 bases align to TRBD1. From germline, CDR1 is MNHNS and CDR2 SASEGT. This CDR3 has 14 residues. Germline trimming cut 8 bases from V and 4 bases from J; bases unmatched to any gene: 3.

The sample holds a few counts of this clonotype. The V and J genes are TRBV11-2 and TRBJ2-1; TRBD2 aligns across 12 bases. The junction had 8 bases not matched to a gene; V was cut back by 5 bases and J by 3 bases. Germline V gene sequence: CDR1 SGHAT, CDR2 FQNNGV. The CDR3 is 17 amino acids. This chain's CDR3 is CASSRRSTSGGYNEQFF. The CDR3 coding sequence is TGTGCCAGCAGCCGGCGTTCGACTAGCGGGGGCTACAATGAGCAGTTCTTC. Looking up the rest from reference TRBV11-2 and TRBJ2-1 gives the full variable domain: EAGVAQSPRYKIIEKRQSVAFWCNPISGHATLYWYQQILGQGPKLLIQFQNNGVVDDSQLPKDRFSAERLKGVDSTLKIQPAKLEDSAVYLCASSRRSTSGGYNEQFFGPGTRLTVL.

J is TRBJ2-7 and V is TRBV5-1; no firm D call. CDR3 size: 14 residues. The germline V gene encodes CDR1 SGHRS and CDR2 YFSETQ. The ends were cut back, 5 bases at V and 2 bases at J, with 14 bases in the middle. CDR3 residues: CASSIEVGTYEQYF. In DNA form, the CDR3 reads TGCGCCAGCAGTATAGAGGTGGGGACCTACGAGCAGTACTTC.

This clonotype showed up many times. The genes are TRBV12-3 or TRBV12-4 and TRBJ2-7; no clear D. The CDR3 has 12 residues. Trimming left V 6 bases short and J 0 bases short, with 6 bases between. The CDR3 loop reads CASRASSYEQYF. DNA of the CDR3: TGTGCCAGCAGGGCTAGCTCCTACGAGCAGTACTTC.

This clonotype turned up a few times. The V gene is TRBV20-1, the J gene TRBJ2-7, with TRBD2 identical over 9 bases. Trimming cost V 1 base and J 3 bases; bases outside gene matches: 10. The CDR3 runs 16 residues. Looked up from germline, CDR1 is DFQATT and CDR2 is SNEGSKA (reference sequence). The CDR3 nucleotides are TGCAGTGCTAGAGGGGGAGGGTCAGCGGGAGGCTACGAGCAGTACTTC. Its protein is CSARGGGSAGGYEQYF.

Of note for this clonotype: An end of the junction differs from the germline gene, which may be a read error. The chain uses TRBV20-1 and TRBJ2-1, with TRBD2 matching 8 bases. The CDR3 spans 16 residues. Germline V gene sequence: CDR1 DFQATT, CDR2 SNEGSKA (reference sequence). In nucleotides, the CDR3 is TGCTGTGCTAGAAAGACTAGCGCGCAGTTCTACAATGAGCAGTTCTTC. Translation gives CCARKTSAQFYNEQFF.

This clonotype has ten or more counts. The V and J genes are TRBV29-1 and TRBJ2-5; TRBD2 is a possible D gene (6 bases). V was cut by 5 bases and J by 1 base, with 11 bases left in between. Germline V gives CDR1 SQVTM, CDR2 ANQGSEA. CDR3 length: 13 amino acids. The CDR3 reads CSVSGVVQETQYF. CDR3 coding DNA: TGCAGCGTTTCGGGGGTTGTCCAAGAGACCCAGTACTTC.

This clonotype was observed a few times. This chain joins TRBV20-1 and TRBJ1-2, with unresolved D. V was trimmed by 3 bases and J by 3 bases, leaving 8 bases between them. This CDR3 has 12 residues. Germline V gives CDR1 DFQATT, CDR2 SNEGSKA (reference sequence). The CDR3 here is CSARARYYGYTF. DNA for the CDR3: TGCAGTGCTAGGGCCCGTTACTATGGCTACACCTTC.

The chain recombines TRBV20-1 with TRBJ1-4; D is uncertain. The CDR3 has 13 residues. Germline V gives CDR1 DFQATT, CDR2 SNEGSKA (reference sequence). V shed 3 bases and J shed 3 bases, with 8 bases lying between them. DNA for the CDR3: TGCAGTGCTAGGGTATCGGCTAATGAAAAACTGTTTTTT. Translation: CSARVSANEKLFF.